This passage covers 3 T cell receptor beta chains from one sample sequenced in a study of OX40 agonist ivuxolimab in advanced cancers. Data came from immunoSEQ multiplex PCR; TCRdb stores just in-frame clones and leaves some out. The sample holds about 91,000 clones, about 89% seen once. The sample here was CD4+ or CD8+ T cells sorted from blood, taken in a trial of the OX40 agonist ivuxolimab. All receptors derive from an adult with an advanced solid tumor such as melanoma, head and neck, liver or kidney cancer.

The chain carries TRBV27 and TRBJ1-2; D remains unclear. V was clipped by 4 bases and J by 4 bases, with 16 bases between them. The CDR3 is 15 amino acids. The germline CDR1 and CDR2 sequences are MNHEY and SMNVEV (reference sequence). The CDR3 bases are TGTGCCAGCAGTTCCTTAAAAAGTCTGGGCTATGGCTACACCTTC. It yields the protein CASSSLKSLGYGYTF.

The chain combines TRBV19 with TRBJ1-1, with 7 bases fitting TRBD1. The CDR3 length is 13 residues. Losses at the gene ends were 4 bases for V and 5 bases for J; bases not matched to a gene: 4. Germline lookup yields CDR1 LNHDA and CDR2 SQIVND (reference sequence). CDR3 sequence reads: CASSTMTGTEAFF. The CDR3 nucleotides are TGTGCCAGTAGTACCATGACAGGGACTGAAGCTTTCTTT. Supplemented by reference TRBV19 and TRBJ1-1, the full variable domain reads DGGITQSPKYLFRKEGQNVTLSCEQNLNHDAMYWYRQDPGQGLRLIYYSQIVNDFQKGDIAEGYSVSREKKESFPLTVTSAQKNPTAFYLCASSTMTGTEAFFGQGTRLTVV.

This chain links TRBV27 with TRBJ2-3; no definite D call. This CDR3 has 16 residues. The V end lost 5 bases, the J end lost 3 bases, and 18 bases lay between the germline ends. Germline CDR1 MNHEY, CDR2 SMNVEV (reference sequence). Written as DNA, the CDR3 is TGTGCCAGCAGTACCATCTCGGTGGCGTCGACAGATACGCAGTATTTT. Translated: CASSTISVASTDTQYF.